This TCR beta chain was obtained from a study of blood T cell repertoires in COVID-19. Study-wide context: Nucleic acid was either cDNA or gDNA, and it came from T cells, B-cell-depleted T cells, or PBMCs.

TCRdb's table, derived via immunoSEQ multiplex PCR, lists solely in-frame clones and lacks some. This table has a few hundred thousand clones, 70% to 90% appearing once. CDR1 is MNHNY and CDR2 is SVGAGI in the germline V gene (reference sequence). V was clipped by 6 bases and J by 8 bases, with 13 bases between them. This CDR3 spans 12 amino acids. Input material: peripheral blood. This chain links TRBV6-6 with TRBJ1-2, with TRBD1 as a possible D gene (5 bases). The receptor's source is a man aged 35 to 55 with acute or convalescent COVID-19. CDR3 sequence: CASSRGLDGYTF. The CDR3 DNA reads TGTGCCAGCAGCCGGGGACTCGACGGCTACACCTTC.